The 23 T cell receptor beta chains below all came from one sample that was sequenced in a study of identical twins. In TCRdb, the 5' RACE reads were re-called with MiXCR into one record per CDR3 protein. The sample includes about 280,000 distinct CDR3 sequences, roughly 8.6% of them seen just once. These data were also reused for a study on yellow fever vaccine responses in identical twins.

The sequencing sample was made of memory (CD45RO+) T cells sorted from blood. The receptors derive from a young woman in good health.

The rearrangement uses TRBV3-1 and TRBJ2-2; 10 bases align to TRBD2. The CDR3 spans 15 residues. After removal of 5 bases from V and 7 bases from J, the junction contained 7 bases not matched to a gene. Germline V gene sequence: CDR1 LGHDT, CDR2 YNNKEL (reference sequence). The CDR3 sequence is CASSITSGINGELFF. CDR3 bases: TGTGCCAGCAGCATAACTAGCGGGATTAACGGGGAGCTGTTTTTT.

This clonotype turned up a few times. The chain links TRBV12-3 or TRBV12-4 to TRBJ2-1, with D maybe TRBD2 (5 bases). V was clipped by 5 bases and J by 10 bases, with 9 bases between them. There are 11 residues in the CDR3. The chain's CDR3 is CASSKADEQFF. Written as DNA, the CDR3 is TGTGCCAGCAGTAAAGCGGACGAGCAGTTCTTC.

The rearrangement joins TRBV5-6 to TRBJ1-1, with D unclear. V shed 0 bases and J shed 4 bases, with 7 bases lying between them. CDR1 and CDR2 from the germline V gene are SGHDT and YYEEEE. The CDR3 length is 13 residues. The CDR3 is CASSLGWGTEAFF. CDR3 DNA sequence: TGTGCCAGCAGCTTGGGCTGGGGCACTGAAGCTTTCTTT.

This chain joins TRBV2 and TRBJ1-6, with 10 bases that match TRBD1. The CDR3 contains 13 residues. With 5 bases clipped from V and 14 bases from J, the junction kept 6 bases outside the gene matches. Germline values: CDR1 SNHLY, CDR2 FYNNEI. CDR3 bases: TGTGCCAGCAGTAGGACAGGGGGAGGCACCCTCCACTTT. Amino acid sequence: CASSRTGGGTLHF.

V is TRBV6-1 and J is TRBJ1-2, with 10 bases fitting TRBD1. The CDR3 is made up of 13 amino acids. Per germline, CDR1 MNHNS and CDR2 SASEGT. V shed 3 bases and J 6 bases; nucleotides not matched to a gene: 1. The CDR3 DNA reads TGTGCCAGCAGTGACGGACAGGGGGATGGCTACACCTTC. Residues: CASSDGQGDGYTF.

V is TRBV18 and J is TRBJ2-3, with no clear D. The germline V and J ends were trimmed by 2 bases and 2 bases, with 8 bases remaining between them. The germline CDR1 and CDR2 sequences are KGHSH and LQKENI. The CDR3 runs to 14 residues. CDR3 residues: CASSPIGDTDTQYF. The CDR3 DNA sequence: TGTGCCAGCTCACCAATTGGGGACACAGATACGCAGTATTTT.

The gene calls are TRBV19 and TRBJ2-7, with no clear D. Germline CDR1 reads LNHDA; CDR2 reads SQIVND (reference sequence). V lost 2 bases and J lost 2, with 10 bases in between. The CDR3 is 14 amino acids. DNA for the CDR3: TGTGCCAGTAGTATATCAAGAACCACCTACGAGCAGTACTTC. This encodes CASSISRTTYEQYF.

Note on this clonotype: A read error may explain this, as a much larger clone is one base away. The rearrangement joins TRBV24-1 to TRBJ2-1; D tentatively reads TRBD1 or TRBD2 (5 bases each). The germline V gene has CDR1 KGHDR and CDR2 SFDVKD. The CDR3 spans 16 residues. CDR3 in DNA: TGTGCCACCAGTGATCCACGGGACGGAGCATACAATGGGCAGTTCTTC. Translation gives CATSDPRDGAYNGQFF.

This clonotype showed up many times. This chain's CDR3 is CASSLSASGAGELFF. CDR3 bases: TGCGCCAGCAGCTTGTCGGCTAGCGGGGCCGGGGAGCTGTTTTTT. This chain connects TRBV5-1 to TRBJ2-2, with 9 bases lining up with TRBD2. The CDR3 is made up of 15 amino acids. The germline gives CDR1 SGHRS, CDR2 YFSETQ. V shed 1 base and J 6 bases; nucleotides not matched to a gene: 4.

This clonotype was seen a handful of times. This chain joins TRBV24-1 and TRBJ2-3; a weak D match, TRBD1 (5 bases). Germline loops: CDR1 KGHDR, CDR2 SFDVKD. This CDR3 region has 15 residues. The V gene lost 1 base and the J gene lost 2 bases, with 9 bases spanning the gap. Written as DNA, the CDR3 is TGTGCCACCAGTGATTTAGGCAGGGCCACAGATACGCAGTATTTT. Translation: CATSDLGRATDTQYF.

This clonotype was observed a few times. The V gene is TRBV20-1, the J gene TRBJ1-2; D uncertain. The CDR3 covers 13 residues. Looked up from germline, CDR1 is DFQATT and CDR2 is SNEGSKA (reference sequence). V was cut by 1 base and J by 5 bases, with 11 bases left in between. CDR3: CSARVPKIYGYTF. The CDR3 DNA is TGCAGTGCTAGAGTCCCGAAGATTTATGGCTACACCTTC.

The rearrangement uses TRBV7-3 and TRBJ2-7; perhaps TRBD2 as D (6 bases). Germline-derived CDR1 and CDR2 are SGHTA and FQGTGA. Trimming took 1 base from V and 0 from J, leaving 19 bases between them. There are 18 residues in the CDR3. The CDR3 region is CASSLNPRGSGSSYEQYF. CDR3 DNA: TGTGCCAGCAGCTTAAACCCACGGGGTAGCGGTAGCTCCTACGAGCAGTACTTC.

This clonotype was counted ten times or more. The genes are TRBV6-1 and TRBJ2-1, with TRBD1 matching 8 bases. This CDR3 region has 14 residues. With V trimmed by 7 bases and J by 9 bases, 11 bases remained unmatched. Germline V lookup: CDR1 MNHNS, CDR2 SASEGT. The CDR3 sequence is CASNQGQGRGEQFF. As DNA, the CDR3 is TGTGCCAGCAACCAAGGACAGGGAAGGGGTGAGCAGTTCTTC.

Only a few counts were recorded for this clonotype. The V gene is TRBV7-9, the J gene TRBJ1-3; the match to TRBD1 covers 7 bases. The CDR3 runs 15 residues. Germline lookup yields CDR1 SEHNR and CDR2 FQNEAQ (reference sequence). The trim removed 3 bases at V and 6 bases at J, leaving 8 bases unmatched. CDR3 DNA sequence: TGTGCCAGCAGCTTTTTACAGGGGATCTCAAACACCATATATTTT. Its translation: CASSFLQGISNTIYF.

This clonotype was detected a few times. The V and J genes are TRBV12-3 or TRBV12-4 and TRBJ1-6; D is undetermined. The CDR3 covers 12 residues. The V end lost 7 bases, the J end lost 10 bases, and 11 bases lay between the germline ends. In DNA form, the CDR3 reads TGTGCCAGCACCTACGGCGGATCACCCCTCCACTTT. Amino acids: CASTYGGSPLHF.

In its sample, this clonotype was seen many times. The chain couples TRBV7-9 to TRBJ2-3; D possibly corresponds to TRBD2 (6 bases). This CDR3 has 15 amino acids. Germline CDR1 reads SEHNR; CDR2 reads FQNEAQ (reference sequence). Trimming removed 1 base at V and 1 base at J, with 9 bases between. CDR3 protein: CASSLVASGTDTQYF. The CDR3 DNA follows: TGTGCCAGCAGCTTAGTGGCTAGCGGCACAGATACGCAGTATTTT.

A few counts support this clonotype. The chain joins TRBV12-3 or TRBV12-4 to TRBJ2-5, with 12 nucleotides matching TRBD2. The V and J ends lost 6 bases and 7 bases, in that order; junction bases with no gene match: 12. This CDR3 has 16 amino acids. The CDR3 loop is CASSSTSGGPAGTQYF. The DNA for the CDR3 is TGTGCCAGCAGCTCCACTAGCGGGGGGCCCGCCGGGACCCAGTACTTC.

The sample holds a few counts of this clonotype. V is TRBV19 and J is TRBJ2-3; no definite D call. V was cut by 3 bases and J by 6 bases, with 7 bases left in between. Looked up from germline, CDR1 is LNHDA and CDR2 is SQIVND (reference sequence). The CDR3 totals 12 residues. Here the CDR3 reads CASSMRMDTQYF. CDR3 nucleotide sequence: TGTGCCAGTAGTATGAGGATGGATACGCAGTATTTT. Looking up the rest from reference TRBV19 and TRBJ2-3 gives the full variable domain: DGGITQSPKYLFRKEGQNVTLSCEQNLNHDAMYWYRQDPGQGLRLIYYSQIVNDFQKGDIAEGYSVSREKKESFPLTVTSAQKNPTAFYLCASSMRMDTQYFGPGTRLTVL.

This clonotype was observed a handful of times. V gene TRBV11-3 combines with J gene TRBJ2-1, with 7 bases lining up with TRBD1. Germline V gene sequence: CDR1 SGHNT, CDR2 YENEEA. The V gene end was trimmed by 3 bases and the J gene end by 5 bases; junction bases not matched to a gene: 7. The CDR3 totals 15 residues. This CDR3 reads CASSFTGVTNNEQFF. CDR3 DNA: TGTGCCAGCAGCTTCACAGGGGTGACGAACAATGAGCAGTTCTTC.

This chain uses TRBV20-1 with TRBJ2-3; D is perhaps TRBD2 (6 bases). Trimming pared 0 bases from V and 5 bases from J, leaving 15 bases between. The V gene's germline CDR1 is DFQATT and CDR2 SNEGSKA (reference sequence). The CDR3 runs to 15 residues. The CDR3 is CSARDATAGKDTQYF. The CDR3 nucleotides are TGCAGTGCTAGAGATGCGACGGCGGGGAAAGATACGCAGTATTTT.

A few counts support this clonotype. V gene TRBV9 combines with J gene TRBJ2-7; 13 bases are a match to TRBD2. With V trimmed by 4 bases and J by 5 bases, 6 bases remained unmatched. The CDR3 length is 15 residues. Germline V lookup: CDR1 SGDLS, CDR2 YYNGEE. The CDR3 region has the DNA TGTGCCAGCAGCCCGATGGGACTAGCGGGAAACGAGCAGTACTTC. It translates to CASSPMGLAGNEQYF.

This clonotype was seen many times. The chain combines TRBV29-1 with TRBJ1-2; no definite D call. This CDR3 spans 12 amino acids. The V end was cut by 1 base, the J end by 5 bases, with 8 bases between. The V gene's germline CDR1 is SQVTM and CDR2 ANQGSEA. CDR3 sequence (DNA): TGCAGCGTTGAAGGGATTTATTATGGCTACACCTTC. It translates to CSVEGIYYGYTF.

The chain recombines TRBV15 with TRBJ2-3, with TRBD2 identical over 9 bases. The CDR3 loop spans 15 amino acids. Trimming took 5 bases from V and 1 from J; bases not matched to a gene: 4. From germline, CDR1 is LNHNV and CDR2 YYDKDF (reference sequence). For the CDR3, the DNA is TGTGCCACCAGCTGGTTAGCGGGAGGCACAGATACGCAGTATTTT. This sequence encodes CATSWLAGGTDTQYF. Using reference TRBV15 and TRBJ2-3 for the parts outside the CDR3, the full variable domain is DAMVIQNPRYQVTQFGKPVTLSCSQTLNHNVMYWYQQKSSQAPKLLFHYYDKDFNNEADTPDNFQSRRPNTSFCFLDIRSPGLGDTAMYLCATSWLAGGTDTQYFGPGTRLTVL.